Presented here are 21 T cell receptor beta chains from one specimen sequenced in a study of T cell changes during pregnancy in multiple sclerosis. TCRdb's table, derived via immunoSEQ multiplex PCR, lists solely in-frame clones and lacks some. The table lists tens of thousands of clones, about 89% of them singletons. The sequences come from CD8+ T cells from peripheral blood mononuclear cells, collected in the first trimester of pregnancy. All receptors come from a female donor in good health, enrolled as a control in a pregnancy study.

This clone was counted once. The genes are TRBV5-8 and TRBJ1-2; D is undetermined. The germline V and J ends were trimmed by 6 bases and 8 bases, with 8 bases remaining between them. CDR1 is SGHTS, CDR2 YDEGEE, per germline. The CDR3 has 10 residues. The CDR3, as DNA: TGTGCCAGCACCCGGAGGGGCTACACCTTC. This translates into CASTRRGYTF. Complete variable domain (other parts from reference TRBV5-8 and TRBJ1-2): EAGVTQSPTHLIKTRGQQATLRCSPISGHTSVYWYQQALGLGLQFLLWYDEGEERNRGNFPPRFSGRQFPNYSSELNVNALELEDSALYLCASTRRGYTFGSGTRLTVV.

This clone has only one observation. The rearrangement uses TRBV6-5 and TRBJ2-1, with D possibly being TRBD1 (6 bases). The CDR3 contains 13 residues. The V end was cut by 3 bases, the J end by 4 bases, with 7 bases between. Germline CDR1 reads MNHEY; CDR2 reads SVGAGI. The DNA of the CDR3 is TGTGCCAGCAGTTATGGACAGTACAATGAGCAGTTCTTC. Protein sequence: CASSYGQYNEQFF.

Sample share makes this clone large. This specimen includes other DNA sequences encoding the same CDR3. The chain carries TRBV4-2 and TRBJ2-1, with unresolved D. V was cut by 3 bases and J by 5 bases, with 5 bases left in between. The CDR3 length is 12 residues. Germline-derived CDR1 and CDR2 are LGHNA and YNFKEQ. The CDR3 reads CASSQSDNEQFF. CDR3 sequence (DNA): TGTGCCAGCAGCCAGTCGGACAATGAGCAGTTCTTC.

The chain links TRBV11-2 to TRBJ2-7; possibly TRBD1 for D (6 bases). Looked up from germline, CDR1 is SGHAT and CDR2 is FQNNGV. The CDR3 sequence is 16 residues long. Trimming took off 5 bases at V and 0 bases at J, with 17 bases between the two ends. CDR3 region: CASSDFSNRDSYEQYF. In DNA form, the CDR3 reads TGTGCCAGCAGCGATTTCTCGAACAGGGACTCCTACGAGCAGTACTTC.

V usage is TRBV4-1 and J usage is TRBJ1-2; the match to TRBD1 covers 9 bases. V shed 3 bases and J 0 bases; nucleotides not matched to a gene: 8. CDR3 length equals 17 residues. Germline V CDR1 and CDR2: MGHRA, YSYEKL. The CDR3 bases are TGCGCCAGCAGCCAGGGGGACAGGGCCACACCTAACTATGGCTACACCTTC. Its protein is CASSQGDRATPNYGYTF.

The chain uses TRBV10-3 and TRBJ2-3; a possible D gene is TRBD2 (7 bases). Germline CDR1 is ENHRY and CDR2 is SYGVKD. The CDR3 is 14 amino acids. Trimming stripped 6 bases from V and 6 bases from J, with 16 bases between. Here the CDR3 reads CAISEGGAFDTQYF. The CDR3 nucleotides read TGTGCCATCAGCGAAGGGGGGGCTTTCGATACGCAGTATTTT.

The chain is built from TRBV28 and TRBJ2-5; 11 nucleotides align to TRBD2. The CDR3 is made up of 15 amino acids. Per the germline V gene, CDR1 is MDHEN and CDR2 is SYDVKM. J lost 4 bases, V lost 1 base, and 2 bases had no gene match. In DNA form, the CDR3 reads TGTGCCAGCAGTTTATTTAGCGGGGGGGCAGAGACCCAGTACTTC. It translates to CASSLFSGGAETQYF.

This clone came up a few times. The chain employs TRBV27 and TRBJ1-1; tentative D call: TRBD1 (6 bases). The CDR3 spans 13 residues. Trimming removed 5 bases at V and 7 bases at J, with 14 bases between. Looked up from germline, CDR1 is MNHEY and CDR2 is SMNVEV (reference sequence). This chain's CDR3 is CASSAWTANEAFF. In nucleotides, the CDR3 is TGTGCCAGCAGTGCCTGGACAGCCAATGAAGCTTTCTTT.

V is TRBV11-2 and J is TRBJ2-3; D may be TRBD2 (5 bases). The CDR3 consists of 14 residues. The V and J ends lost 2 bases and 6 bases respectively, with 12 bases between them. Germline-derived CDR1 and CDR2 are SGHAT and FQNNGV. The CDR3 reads CASSLLGIADTQYF. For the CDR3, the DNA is TGTGCCAGCAGCTTACTAGGGATAGCGGATACGCAGTATTTT.

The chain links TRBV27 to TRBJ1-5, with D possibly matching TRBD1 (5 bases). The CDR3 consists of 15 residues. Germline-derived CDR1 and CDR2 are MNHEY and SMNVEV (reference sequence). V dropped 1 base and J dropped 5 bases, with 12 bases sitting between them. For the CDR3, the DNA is TGTGCCAGCAGTTTATACGGGCAGGGCGATCAGCCCCAGCATTTT. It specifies CASSLYGQGDQPQHF.

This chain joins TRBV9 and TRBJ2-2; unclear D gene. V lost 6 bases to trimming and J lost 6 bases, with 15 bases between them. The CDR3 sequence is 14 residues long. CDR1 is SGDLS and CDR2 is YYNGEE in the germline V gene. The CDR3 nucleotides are TGTGCCAGCAATAGCCGAGAGTATCCCGGGGAGCTGTTTTTT. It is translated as CASNSREYPGELFF.

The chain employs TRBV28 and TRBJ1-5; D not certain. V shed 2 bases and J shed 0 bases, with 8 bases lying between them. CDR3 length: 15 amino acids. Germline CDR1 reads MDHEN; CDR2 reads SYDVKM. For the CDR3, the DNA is TGTGCCAGCAGTTTAACTACTAATAGCAATCAGCCCCAGCATTTT. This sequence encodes CASSLTTNSNQPQHF. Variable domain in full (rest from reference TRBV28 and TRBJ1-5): DVKVTQSSRYLVKRTGEKVFLECVQDMDHENMFWYRQDPGLGLRLIYFSYDVKMKEKGDIPEGYSVSREKKERFSLILESASTNQTSMYLCASSLTTNSNQPQHFGDGTRLSIL.

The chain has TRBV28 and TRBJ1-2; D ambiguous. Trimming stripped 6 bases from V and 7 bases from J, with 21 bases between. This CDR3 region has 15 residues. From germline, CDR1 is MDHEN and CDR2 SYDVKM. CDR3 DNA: TGTGCCAGCAGACCCATAGGCAGAATTGGCGGTGGCTACACCTTC. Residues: CASRPIGRIGGGYTF.

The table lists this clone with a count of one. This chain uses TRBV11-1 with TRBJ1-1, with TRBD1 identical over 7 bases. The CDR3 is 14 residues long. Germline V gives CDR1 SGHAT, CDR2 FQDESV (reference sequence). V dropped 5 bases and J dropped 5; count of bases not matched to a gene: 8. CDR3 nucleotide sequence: TGTGCCAGCAGCCCAGGGGGAGGTGATACTGAAGCTTTCTTT. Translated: CASSPGGGDTEAFF.

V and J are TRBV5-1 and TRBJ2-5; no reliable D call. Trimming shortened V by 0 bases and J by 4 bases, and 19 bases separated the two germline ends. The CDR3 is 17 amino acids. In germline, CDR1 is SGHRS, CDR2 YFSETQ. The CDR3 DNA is TGCGCCAGCAGCTTGGCCACCGGTGGTCCCCTCGGAGAGACCCAGTACTTC. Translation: CASSLATGGPLGETQYF.

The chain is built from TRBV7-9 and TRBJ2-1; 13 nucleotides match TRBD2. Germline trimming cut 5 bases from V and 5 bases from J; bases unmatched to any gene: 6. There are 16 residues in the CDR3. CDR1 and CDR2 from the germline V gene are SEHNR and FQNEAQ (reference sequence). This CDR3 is CASSPRGLAGNNEQFF. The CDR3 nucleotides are TGTGCCAGCAGCCCTAGGGGACTAGCGGGAAACAATGAGCAGTTCTTC. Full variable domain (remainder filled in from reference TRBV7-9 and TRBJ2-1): DTGVSQNPRHKITKRGQNVTFRCDPISEHNRLYWYRQTLGQGPEFLTYFQNEAQLEKSRLLSDRFSAERPKGSFSTLEIQRTEQGDSAMYLCASSPRGLAGNNEQFFGPGTRLTVL.

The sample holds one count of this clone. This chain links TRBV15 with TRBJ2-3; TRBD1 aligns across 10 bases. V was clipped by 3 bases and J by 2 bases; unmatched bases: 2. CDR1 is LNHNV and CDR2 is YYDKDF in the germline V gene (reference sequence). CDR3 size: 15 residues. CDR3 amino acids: CATSRGQGFTDTQYF. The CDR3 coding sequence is TGTGCCACCAGCAGGGGACAGGGGTTCACAGATACGCAGTATTTT.

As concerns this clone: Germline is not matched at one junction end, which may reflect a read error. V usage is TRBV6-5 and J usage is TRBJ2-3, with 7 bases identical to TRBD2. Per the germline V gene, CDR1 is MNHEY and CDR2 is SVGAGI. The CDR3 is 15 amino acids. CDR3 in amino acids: CASSTTAGVADTRYF. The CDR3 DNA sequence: TGTGCCAGCAGCACCACTGCGGGAGTAGCAGATACGCGGTATTTT.

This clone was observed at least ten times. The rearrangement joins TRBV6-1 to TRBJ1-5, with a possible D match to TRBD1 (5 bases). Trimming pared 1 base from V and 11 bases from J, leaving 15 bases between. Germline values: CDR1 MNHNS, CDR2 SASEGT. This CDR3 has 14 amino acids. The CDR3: CASSEGPSGGAQHF. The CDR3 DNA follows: TGTGCCAGCAGTGAAGGACCCTCCGGAGGGGCCCAGCATTTT.

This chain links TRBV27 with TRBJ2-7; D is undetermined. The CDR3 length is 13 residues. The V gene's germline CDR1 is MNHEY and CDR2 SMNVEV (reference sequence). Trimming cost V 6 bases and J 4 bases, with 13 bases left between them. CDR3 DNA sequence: TGTGCCAGCAGCCAGATCAATTCGTACGAGCAGTACTTC. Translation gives CASSQINSYEQYF.

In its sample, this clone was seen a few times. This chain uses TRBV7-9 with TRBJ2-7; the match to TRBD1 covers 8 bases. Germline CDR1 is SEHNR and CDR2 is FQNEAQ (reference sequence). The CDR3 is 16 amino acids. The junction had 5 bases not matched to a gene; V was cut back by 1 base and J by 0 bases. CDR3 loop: CASSLGPGGDSYEQYF. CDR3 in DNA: TGTGCCAGCAGCTTAGGCCCAGGGGGCGACTCCTACGAGCAGTACTTC.